Presented here are 22 T cell receptor beta chains from one specimen sequenced in a study of shared clonotypes between healthy human individuals. Sequencing used immunoSEQ multiplex PCR; TCRdb keeps in-frame clones, though not all of them. This sample carries roughly 2.4 million clones, 90% to 96% of them seen once, and the ten largest clones take roughly 0.13%. The sample was naive CD4+ T cells sorted from blood. Subset given: CD45RA+ positively selected. The receptor source for this set is a young man in good health.

The chain's CDR3 is CASSWTGTNEKLFF. The DNA for the CDR3 is TGTGCCAGCAGTTGGACAGGAACTAATGAAAAACTGTTTTTT. The chain combines TRBV6-1 with TRBJ1-4; 7 bases fit TRBD1. V gave up 5 bases and J gave up 1 base; unmatched junction bases: 1. This CDR3 has 14 residues. Germline V CDR1 and CDR2: MNHNS, SASEGT.

The rearrangement joins TRBV2 to TRBJ2-2; TRBD1 or TRBD2 may be the D gene (5 bases each). Germline values: CDR1 SNHLY, CDR2 FYNNEI. Trimming stripped 2 bases from V and 0 bases from J, with 13 bases between. The CDR3 is made up of 17 amino acids. CDR3 in amino acids: CASSEIGAVSNTGELFF. CDR3 sequence (DNA): TGTGCCAGCAGTGAAATCGGGGCGGTTTCGAACACCGGGGAGCTGTTTTTT.

In DNA, the CDR3 is TGTGCCAGCAGCTTAGGCCGGAGGGGAACAGATACGCAGTATTTT. The encoded protein is CASSLGRRGTDTQYF. The chain employs TRBV13 and TRBJ2-3, with D possibly TRBD2 on 6 matching bases. Between the trimmed V and J ends, which lost 0 bases and 3 bases, there was a span of 10 bases. Germline V gives CDR1 PRHDT, CDR2 FYEKMQ (reference sequence). The CDR3 spans 15 residues.

Details on this clone: This sample includes further DNA sequences coding for the same CDR3. This chain uses TRBV11-2 with TRBJ2-7, with a possible D match to TRBD2 (5 bases). Germline CDR1 SGHAT, CDR2 FQNNGV. The V gene lost 1 base and the J gene lost 7 bases, with 11 bases spanning the gap. The CDR3 consists of 13 residues. CDR3 protein: CASSLGLAGEQYF. As DNA, the CDR3 is TGTGCCAGCAGCTTAGGGCTAGCTGGGGAGCAGTACTTC.

The rearrangement links TRBV7-6 to TRBJ2-7, with D possibly TRBD1 on 5 matching bases. The CDR3 has 16 amino acids. In germline, CDR1 is SGHVS, CDR2 FNYEAQ. V was trimmed by 2 bases and J by 0 bases, leaving 14 bases between them. CDR3 residues: CASSLRCWTISYEQYF. CDR3 DNA: TGTGCCAGCAGCTTAAGGTGCTGGACAATCTCCTACGAGCAGTACTTC.

The V gene is TRBV18, the J gene TRBJ2-2, with TRBD2 matching 10 bases. Germline V gene sequence: CDR1 KGHSH, CDR2 LQKENI. Trimming took 4 bases from V and 1 from J; bases not matched to a gene: 3. The CDR3 covers 16 residues. CDR3 amino acids: CASSRTSGRNTGELFF. The CDR3 DNA reads as TGTGCCAGCTCACGGACTAGCGGAAGGAACACCGGGGAGCTGTTTTTT.

Worth noting for this clone: Other DNA sequences in the same sample also yield this CDR3. The V call is TRBV7-2, the J call TRBJ1-2, with 8 bases fitting TRBD1. The trim removed 4 bases at V and 4 bases at J, leaving 8 bases unmatched. CDR3 size: 15 residues. Germline V gives CDR1 SGHTA, CDR2 FQGNSA. The CDR3 protein is CASSSSGGAGYGYTF. In DNA, the CDR3 is TGTGCCAGCAGCTCGTCAGGGGGCGCGGGCTATGGCTACACCTTC. Complete variable domain (other parts from reference TRBV7-2 and TRBJ1-2): GAGVSQSPSNKVTEKGKDVELRCDPISGHTALYWYRQSLGQGLEFLIYFQGNSAPDKSGLPSDRFSAERTGGSVSTLTIQRTQQEDSAVYLCASSSSGGAGYGYTFGSGTRLTVV.

The chain joins TRBV2 to TRBJ2-7; D not resolved. The CDR3 is 12 amino acids. The V end was cut by 7 bases, the J end by 0 bases, with 7 bases between. Germline lookup yields CDR1 SNHLY and CDR2 FYNNEI. The CDR3 DNA is TGTGCCAGCACGTCCCTCTCCTACGAGCAGTACTTC. Translating gives CASTSLSYEQYF.

The chain recombines TRBV2 with TRBJ2-3; the D is unclear. The CDR3 has 13 amino acids. V was trimmed by 8 bases and J by 1 base, leaving 10 bases between them. The germline gives CDR1 SNHLY, CDR2 FYNNEI. DNA for the CDR3: TGTGCCAGCGCCTTAACAGGCACAGATACGCAGTATTTT. Its protein product is CASALTGTDTQYF.

The chain recombines TRBV5-1 with TRBJ2-7; D call uncertain. Germline V gene lookup returns CDR1 SGHRS and CDR2 YFSETQ. Trimming removed 4 bases at V and 1 base at J, with 15 bases between. The CDR3 contains 15 residues. CDR3 nucleotide sequence: TGCGCCAGCAGCGAACTTGACACCCGTTCCTACGAGCAGTACTTC. It specifies CASSELDTRSYEQYF.

The V gene is TRBV7-2, the J gene TRBJ1-5, with D tentatively TRBD1 (5 bases). The CDR3 covers 15 residues. V gave up 4 bases and J gave up 4 bases, with 14 bases separating them. The germline V gene has CDR1 SGHTA and CDR2 FQGNSA. CDR3 amino acids: CASSSSGIQNQPQHF. The CDR3 DNA follows: TGTGCCAGCAGCTCTTCAGGGATTCAGAATCAGCCCCAGCATTTT. Full variable domain (outside the CDR3, taken from reference TRBV7-2 and TRBJ1-5): GAGVSQSPSNKVTEKGKDVELRCDPISGHTALYWYRQSLGQGLEFLIYFQGNSAPDKSGLPSDRFSAERTGGSVSTLTIQRTQQEDSAVYLCASSSSGIQNQPQHFGDGTRLSIL.

The chain is built from TRBV15 and TRBJ1-5; D is undetermined. Trimming stripped 1 base from V and 7 bases from J, with 14 bases between. CDR3 length: 15 residues. Germline loops: CDR1 LNHNV, CDR2 YYDKDF (reference sequence). CDR3 sequence: CATSRVGAAGQPQHF. Written as DNA, the CDR3 is TGTGCCACCAGCAGAGTTGGAGCCGCCGGCCAGCCCCAGCATTTT.

This rearrangement joins TRBV10-3 to TRBJ1-2; 11 bases agree with TRBD1. Per the germline V gene, CDR1 is ENHRY and CDR2 is SYGVKD. The CDR3 runs to 15 residues. V gave up 3 bases and J gave up 7 bases; unmatched junction bases: 7. Here the CDR3 reads CAISDPGTGGFGYTF. CDR3 nucleotides: TGTGCCATCAGTGATCCCGGGACAGGGGGTTTTGGCTACACCTTC.

The rearrangement joins TRBV10-1 to TRBJ1-6, with TRBD1 matching 7 bases. The CDR3 sequence is 14 residues long. The germline gives CDR1 WNHNN, CDR2 SYGVQD (reference sequence). The trim removed 10 bases at V and 1 base at J, leaving 4 bases unmatched. The CDR3 protein is CAIDRASYNSPLHF. CDR3 sequence (DNA): TGCGCCATAGACAGGGCGTCCTATAATTCACCCCTCCACTTT.

Comments on this clone: This specimen includes other DNA sequences encoding the same CDR3. The J gene is TRBJ2-1, the V gene TRBV2; the match to TRBD1 covers 9 bases. The CDR3 extends over 14 amino acids. The germline V gene has CDR1 SNHLY and CDR2 FYNNEI. V was clipped by 7 bases and J by 4 bases; unmatched bases: 5. The CDR3 here is CASTPGQGYNEQFF. In DNA, the CDR3 is TGTGCCAGCACCCCGGGACAGGGATACAATGAGCAGTTCTTC.

The chain joins TRBV10-3 to TRBJ2-5, with a possible D match to TRBD1 (5 bases). Trimming stripped 6 bases from V and 4 bases from J, with 9 bases between. CDR3 length: 12 amino acids. CDR1 and CDR2 from the germline V gene are ENHRY and SYGVKD. CDR3 sequence: CAISDTGETQYF. The CDR3 nucleotides are TGTGCCATCAGCGACACAGGAGAGACCCAGTACTTC.

In its sample, this clone was seen once. This CDR3 is also generated by other DNA sequences in the sample. The DNA of the CDR3 is TGCGCCAGCAGCTTGGCGCTGGGACCAGATACGCAGTATTTT. It encodes CASSLALGPDTQYF. The chain is built from TRBV5-1 and TRBJ2-3, with D perhaps given as TRBD1 or TRBD2 (5 bases each). There are 14 residues in the CDR3. CDR1 is SGHRS and CDR2 is YFSETQ in the germline V gene. V was trimmed by 0 bases and J by 4 bases, leaving 9 bases between them.

The count of this clone is one. The chain recombines TRBV7-9 with TRBJ2-3; 8 nucleotides agree with TRBD2. CDR1 SEHNR and CDR2 FQNEAQ come from the germline V gene (reference sequence). The junction had 17 bases not matched to a gene; V was cut back by 5 bases and J by 4 bases. The CDR3 runs to 18 residues. The CDR3 DNA reads TGTGCCAGCAGCGCCCGCCTGACTAGCGAAGATTCGGCAGATACGCAGTATTTT. Translated: CASSARLTSEDSADTQYF.

The chain combines TRBV19 with TRBJ2-2, with 8 bases lining up with TRBD2. V was pared by 9 bases and J by 1 base, with 7 bases of the junction left unmatched. From germline, CDR1 is LNHDA and CDR2 SQIVND (reference sequence). CDR3 length: 15 residues. CDR3 coding DNA: TGTGCCAGCCTCCAGCGGGGGTGGAACACCGGGGAGCTGTTTTTT. Translation: CASLQRGWNTGELFF.

The chain couples TRBV2 to TRBJ2-3; the match to TRBD2 covers 12 bases. Germline V gene lookup returns CDR1 SNHLY and CDR2 FYNNEI. The CDR3 has 17 amino acids. The V and J ends lost 8 bases and 4 bases, in that order; junction bases with no gene match: 13. The CDR3 region has the DNA TGTGCCAGCCAAAGCTCTTTTCTAGCGGGAGGGGCAGATACGCAGTATTTT. Its translation: CASQSSFLAGGADTQYF.

The chain recombines TRBV7-8 with TRBJ1-5; weak D call: TRBD1 (5 bases). There are 15 residues in the CDR3. Germline CDR1 and CDR2: SGHVS and FQNEAQ. V lost 5 bases to trimming and J lost 1 base, with 12 bases between them. The CDR3, as DNA: TGTGCCAGCAGCCCGTTCGGGGGAAGCAATCAGCCCCAGCATTTT. Translating it yields CASSPFGGSNQPQHF.

The rearrangement joins TRBV6-6 to TRBJ1-3; 9 bases line up with TRBD1. The trim removed 4 bases at V and 7 bases at J, leaving 8 bases unmatched. CDR3 length equals 15 residues. Germline values: CDR1 MNHNY, CDR2 SVGAGI (reference sequence). The CDR3 spells CASSFGQGRENTIYF. CDR3 nucleotide sequence: TGTGCCAGCAGTTTCGGACAGGGGCGAGAGAACACCATATATTTT.